This passage covers 27 T cell receptor beta chains from one sample sequenced in a study of long-term antiretroviral therapy in people with HIV. Runs used v3.0 of the immunoSEQ assay and were done at survey level. Sequenced by immunoSEQ multiplex PCR; TCRdb stores in-frame clones only, minus some. Of 13,000 to 15,000 clones in the sample, 75% to 85% were seen once. This material consisted of unsorted PBMCs, taken 3.1 years after starting antiretroviral therapy. The source is a man in his forties with HIV.

A few counts support this clone. The chain is built from TRBV15 and TRBJ2-3; D gene unclear. The ends were cut back, 4 bases at V and 5 bases at J, with 19 bases in the middle. CDR3 length equals 16 residues. CDR1 and CDR2 (germline): LNHNV, YYDKDF (reference sequence). CDR3 residues: CATSNEPGFMGDTQYF. The CDR3 coding sequence is TGTGCCACCAGCAACGAACCGGGTTTTATGGGAGATACGCAGTATTTT.

The CDR3 loop is CASSSSRWSTDTQYF. The CDR3 DNA sequence: TGTGCCAGCAGCTCTTCTAGATGGAGCACAGATACGCAGTATTTT. V gene TRBV5-4 combines with J gene TRBJ2-3; D call uncertain. Trimming pared 3 bases from V and 0 bases from J, leaving 11 bases between. Germline V gene lookup returns CDR1 SGHNT and CDR2 YYREEE (reference sequence). This CDR3 is built from 15 residues.

V usage is TRBV11-3 and J usage is TRBJ2-7, with 8 bases identical to TRBD2. Trimming at V came to 3 bases and at J to 9 bases, leaving 7 bases not matched to a gene. The CDR3 spans 13 residues. Germline lookup yields CDR1 SGHNT and CDR2 YENEEA. CDR3 region: CASSFPGGGLQYF. DNA for the CDR3: TGTGCCAGCAGCTTCCCAGGCGGGGGGCTGCAGTACTTC.

The rearrangement joins TRBV27 to TRBJ2-7; D is possibly TRBD1 (5 bases). Germline values: CDR1 MNHEY, CDR2 SMNVEV (reference sequence). The CDR3 is 13 residues long. Trimming shortened V by 5 bases and J by 5 bases, and 13 bases separated the two germline ends. The CDR3 coding sequence is TGTGCCAGCAGTCAGGGATCCGGTAACGAGCAGTACTTC. Residues: CASSQGSGNEQYF.

This sequence joins TRBV13 and TRBJ1-4; no clear D. Germline CDR1 reads PRHDT; CDR2 reads FYEKMQ (reference sequence). The V gene lost 3 bases and the J gene lost 3 bases, with 8 bases spanning the gap. The CDR3 totals 14 residues. CDR3 nucleotide sequence: TGTGCCAGCAGCTTTGGCGGACCTAATGAAAAACTGTTTTTT. This codes for CASSFGGPNEKLFF.

The chain has TRBV5-5 and TRBJ1-2; TRBD1 matches 7 bases. CDR1 and CDR2 from the germline V gene are SGHKS and YYEKEE (reference sequence). The CDR3 totals 12 residues. V was clipped by 4 bases and J by 8 bases; unmatched bases: 5. CDR3: CASSPDRDGYTF. CDR3 DNA: TGTGCCAGCAGCCCAGACAGGGACGGCTACACCTTC.

The gene calls are TRBV19 and TRBJ1-5; TRBD1 matches at 9 bases. The CDR3 runs to 19 residues. Germline CDR1 reads LNHDA; CDR2 reads SQIVND (reference sequence). Trimming took 4 bases from V and 2 from J; bases not matched to a gene: 15. The CDR3 bases are TGTGCCAGTAGTACTCCGGGACAGGGAATTCGGGTTGGCAATCAGCCCCAGCATTTT. Protein sequence: CASSTPGQGIRVGNQPQHF.

The gene calls are TRBV7-9 and TRBJ2-5; 9 bases are a match to TRBD1. The CDR3 is 15 residues long. The V segment lost 1 base and the J segment 4 bases; nucleotides outside the gene matches: 4. The germline gives CDR1 SEHNR, CDR2 FQNEAQ (reference sequence). CDR3 loop: CASSLEQGASETQYF. DNA for the CDR3: TGTGCCAGCAGCTTAGAACAGGGGGCTTCAGAGACCCAGTACTTC.

This chain joins TRBV10-1 and TRBJ1-2; the D gene is possibly TRBD1 (5 bases). This CDR3 has 16 residues. Germline V gives CDR1 WNHNN, CDR2 SYGVQD (reference sequence). With 0 bases removed from V and 4 bases from J, the gap between germline ends came to 15 bases. In DNA form, the CDR3 reads TGCGCCAGCAGTGAGTCCCCCTTGGGGGACCTCTATGGCTACACCTTC. Its translation is CASSESPLGDLYGYTF.

The chain has TRBV18 and TRBJ1-1; TRBD1 aligns across 7 bases. The germline gives CDR1 KGHSH, CDR2 LQKENI. This CDR3 region has 14 residues. The V gene end was trimmed by 3 bases and the J gene end by 1 base; junction bases not matched to a gene: 2. The CDR3 is CASSPGQKNTEAFF. The CDR3 nucleotides read TGTGCCAGCTCACCGGGACAGAAGAACACTGAAGCTTTCTTT.

The table lists this clone with a few counts. V is TRBV6-5 and J is TRBJ2-7; D is perhaps TRBD1 or TRBD2 (5 bases each). V was shortened by 2 bases and J by 4 bases, with 12 bases between the two germline ends. Germline CDR1 reads MNHEY; CDR2 reads SVGAGI. CDR3 length equals 14 residues. DNA of the CDR3: TGTGCCAGCAGTTACCAGGGAGTAGGGTACGAGCAGTACTTC. This codes for CASSYQGVGYEQYF.

This clone has only one observation. The rearrangement joins TRBV7-9 to TRBJ2-7; tentatively, D is TRBD1 (6 bases). The CDR3 loop spans 12 amino acids. Germline CDR1 is SEHNR and CDR2 is FQNEAQ (reference sequence). Trimming left V 5 bases short and J 3 bases short, with 8 bases between. In DNA, the CDR3 is TGTGCCAGCAGCCAACAGGGCTACGAGCAGTACTTC. Protein sequence: CASSQQGYEQYF.

A single count supports this clone. This chain links TRBV2 with TRBJ2-7, with TRBD2 matching over 16 bases. Germline-derived CDR1 and CDR2 are SNHLY and FYNNEI. This CDR3 region has 14 residues. Trimming took 10 bases from V and 7 from J; bases not matched to a gene: 7. CDR3 sequence: CAIGTSGGADEQYF. DNA for the CDR3: TGTGCCATCGGGACTAGCGGGGGGGCGGATGAGCAGTACTTC.

The chain uses TRBV7-9 and TRBJ1-3; a possible D gene is TRBD1 (6 bases). The V gene lost 0 bases and the J gene lost 0 bases, with 9 bases spanning the gap. In germline, CDR1 is SEHNR, CDR2 FQNEAQ (reference sequence). CDR3 length equals 16 residues. CDR3 sequence: CASSLAQTGSGNTIYF. The CDR3 bases are TGTGCCAGCAGCTTAGCACAGACAGGCTCTGGAAACACCATATATTTT.

This rearrangement joins TRBV5-1 to TRBJ2-4; the D call may be TRBD1 or TRBD2 (5 bases each). V dropped 4 bases and J dropped 7 bases, with 12 bases sitting between them. This CDR3 is built from 13 residues. Looked up from germline, CDR1 is SGHRS and CDR2 is YFSETQ. CDR3 residues: CASSPGTDNIQYF. Written as DNA, the CDR3 is TGCGCCAGCAGCCCGGGGACCGATAACATTCAGTACTTC.

This clone was recorded once. The CDR3 DNA reads as TGTGCCAGCAGTTTAAGTGGCGGGGCCTTTTACGAGCAGTACTTC. It yields the protein CASSLSGGAFYEQYF. The chain employs TRBV27 and TRBJ2-7, with D perhaps TRBD2 (6 bases). From germline, CDR1 is MNHEY and CDR2 SMNVEV (reference sequence). With 2 bases removed from V and 4 bases from J, the gap between germline ends came to 15 bases. The CDR3 has 15 residues.

V gene TRBV15 combines with J gene TRBJ2-7; unclear D gene. Germline V CDR1 and CDR2: LNHNV, YYDKDF (reference sequence). V was shortened by 0 bases and J by 0 bases, with 12 bases between the two germline ends. The CDR3 is 16 amino acids. The CDR3 DNA reads TGTGCCACCAGCAGAGAGGTGAAGGGTTCCTCCTACGAGCAGTACTTC. Its protein product is CATSREVKGSSYEQYF.

This chain joins TRBV27 and TRBJ1-6, with D possibly TRBD1 on 6 matching bases. Trimming shortened V by 5 bases and J by 8 bases, and 16 bases separated the two germline ends. Germline assignment: CDR1 MNHEY and CDR2 SMNVEV (reference sequence). The CDR3 loop spans 15 amino acids. The DNA of the CDR3 is TGTGCCAGCAGTGGGGCAGGGACACTATATTCACCCCTCCACTTT. Protein sequence: CASSGAGTLYSPLHF.

The chain uses TRBV2 and TRBJ1-2; maybe TRBD1 (6 bases). The V end lost 3 bases, the J end lost 5 bases, and 13 bases lay between the germline ends. CDR1 is SNHLY, CDR2 FYNNEI, per germline. The CDR3 sequence is 14 residues long. The CDR3 DNA reads as TGTGCCAGCAGTGACCGGGGGCCCAAGTATGGCTACACCTTC. Translating gives CASSDRGPKYGYTF.

The V gene is TRBV7-9, the J gene TRBJ2-1, with 8 bases matching TRBD1. After removal of 6 bases from V and 7 bases from J, the junction contained 8 bases not matched to a gene. The CDR3 consists of 14 residues. Looked up from germline, CDR1 is SEHNR and CDR2 is FQNEAQ (reference sequence). DNA of the CDR3: TGTGCCAGCAGTTACTCCGGGACAGGTAATGAGCAGTTCTTC. Amino acid sequence: CASSYSGTGNEQFF.

The chain recombines TRBV7-2 with TRBJ2-2; TRBD1 matches 7 bases. The V segment lost 2 bases and the J segment 1 base; nucleotides outside the gene matches: 4. The CDR3 has 16 amino acids. CDR1 and CDR2 from the germline V gene are SGHTA and FQGNSA. The CDR3: CASSLMRGQNTGELFF. As DNA, the CDR3 is TGTGCCAGCAGCTTAATGAGGGGGCAGAACACCGGGGAGCTGTTTTTT. Complete variable domain (other parts from reference TRBV7-2 and TRBJ2-2): GAGVSQSPSNKVTEKGKDVELRCDPISGHTALYWYRQSLGQGLEFLIYFQGNSAPDKSGLPSDRFSAERTGGSVSTLTIQRTQQEDSAVYLCASSLMRGQNTGELFFGEGSRLTVL.

This rearrangement joins TRBV27 to TRBJ1-5, with D perhaps TRBD1 (6 bases). Germline CDR1 reads MNHEY; CDR2 reads SMNVEV (reference sequence). V lost 3 bases and J 9 bases, leaving 15 bases between the germline ends. The CDR3 has 14 amino acids. The CDR3 loop reads CASSLGGGPGPQHF. The CDR3 DNA reads as TGTGCCAGCAGTTTGGGGGGGGGCCCGGGGCCCCAGCATTTT.

This sequence joins TRBV27 and TRBJ2-7, with D perhaps matching TRBD1 or TRBD2 (5 bases each). Germline V lookup: CDR1 MNHEY, CDR2 SMNVEV (reference sequence). V was trimmed by 2 bases and J by 3 bases, leaving 8 bases between them. The CDR3 spans 13 residues. The CDR3 nucleotides are TGTGCCAGCAGTTTAGGGACCTTCTACGAGCAGTACTTC. This codes for CASSLGTFYEQYF.

This chain links TRBV18 with TRBJ1-2, with 9 bases lining up with TRBD1. Germline V CDR1 and CDR2: KGHSH, LQKENI. V lost 4 bases to trimming and J lost 8 bases; unmatched junction nucleotides: 5. The CDR3 totals 13 residues. Here the CDR3 reads CASSQQGARGYTF. The CDR3 nucleotides read TGTGCCAGCTCACAACAGGGGGCGAGGGGCTACACCTTC.

The CDR3 region is CAWMGSSGTDTQYF. The CDR3 DNA follows: TGTGCCTGGATGGGCTCCTCGGGGACAGATACGCAGTATTTT. The chain employs TRBV30 and TRBJ2-3; possible D gene TRBD2, 5 bases. This CDR3 spans 14 amino acids. V lost 4 bases to trimming and J lost 3 bases, with 14 bases between them. Germline lookup yields CDR1 GTSNPN and CDR2 SVGIG (reference sequence).

The chain recombines TRBV4-1 with TRBJ1-5; tentatively, D is TRBD1 (5 bases). Germline values: CDR1 MGHRA, CDR2 YSYEKL. The length of the CDR3 is 18 residues. With 1 base removed from V and 8 bases from J, the gap between germline ends came to 24 bases. This CDR3 is CASSQVIIGAASTEPQHF. The CDR3 nucleotides read TGCGCCAGCAGCCAAGTGATCATTGGGGCGGCTTCAACTGAGCCCCAGCATTTT.

The chain joins TRBV13 to TRBJ2-7; D gene ambiguous. CDR3 length: 12 amino acids. Germline lookup yields CDR1 PRHDT and CDR2 FYEKMQ (reference sequence). Between the trimmed V and J ends, which lost 5 bases and 2 bases, there was a span of 7 bases. In DNA form, the CDR3 reads TGTGCCAGCAGCCGCCGTCCCTACGAGCAGTACTTC. Protein sequence: CASSRRPYEQYF.